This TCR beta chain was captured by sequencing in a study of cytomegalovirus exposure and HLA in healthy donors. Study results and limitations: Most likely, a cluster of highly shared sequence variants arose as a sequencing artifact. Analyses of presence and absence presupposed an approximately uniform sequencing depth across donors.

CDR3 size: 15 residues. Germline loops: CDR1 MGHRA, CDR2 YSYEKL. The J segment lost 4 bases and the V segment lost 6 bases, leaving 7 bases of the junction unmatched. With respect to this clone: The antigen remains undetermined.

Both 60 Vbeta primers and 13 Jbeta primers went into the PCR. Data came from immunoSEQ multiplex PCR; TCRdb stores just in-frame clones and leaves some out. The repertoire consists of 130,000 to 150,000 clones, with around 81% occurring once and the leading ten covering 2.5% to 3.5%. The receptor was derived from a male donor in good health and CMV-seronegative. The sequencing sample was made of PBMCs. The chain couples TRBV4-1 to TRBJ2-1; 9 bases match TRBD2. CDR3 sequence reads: CASSQTSGDYNEQFF. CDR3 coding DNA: TGCGCCAGCAGTCAGACTAGCGGAGATTACAATGAGCAGTTCTTC.